The 28 T cell receptor beta chains listed next were all sequenced from one sample in a study of beta chain features in type 1 diabetes. Reverse transcribing all isolated RNA meant expressed TCRB transcripts were sequenced. Profiling relied on immunoSEQ multiplex PCR, and the TCRdb table lists in-frame clones only, not all of them. The repertoire holds hundreds of thousands of clones, with around a sixth as singletons. Sequenced sample: naive CD4+ T cells from blood. These receptors originate from a man between 18 and 29 years old in good health.

V usage is TRBV10-3 and J usage is TRBJ2-1, with 11 bases that match TRBD1. CDR3 length: 15 residues. Per germline, CDR1 ENHRY and CDR2 SYGVKD. With 5 bases clipped from V and 6 bases from J, the junction kept 6 bases outside the gene matches. The CDR3 here is CAISSPGQGVNEQFF. CDR3 nucleotides: TGTGCCATCAGTTCTCCGGGACAGGGGGTCAATGAGCAGTTCTTC.

This clone was found once. The chain uses TRBV6-5 and TRBJ2-7; D is possibly TRBD1 (7 bases). The CDR3 length is 14 residues. V dropped 8 bases and J dropped 3 bases, with 17 bases sitting between them. Looked up from germline, CDR1 is MNHEY and CDR2 is SVGAGI. The CDR3: CASRTQGGIYEQYF. CDR3 nucleotides: TGTGCCAGCCGGACCCAGGGGGGAATCTACGAGCAGTACTTC.

This clone was seen a handful of times. The chain couples TRBV5-1 to TRBJ2-7, with D possibly TRBD1 on 7 matching bases. With 0 bases removed from V and 3 bases from J, the gap between germline ends came to 16 bases. CDR1 SGHRS and CDR2 YFSETQ come from the germline V gene. CDR3 size: 16 residues. In nucleotides, the CDR3 is TGCGCCAGCAGCTTGGACCAGGGGGGCGCAATCTACGAGCAGTACTTC. Protein sequence: CASSLDQGGAIYEQYF.

This clone was detected a few times. This rearrangement joins TRBV11-3 to TRBJ1-2; possibly TRBD1 for D (5 bases). This CDR3 contains 12 residues. Trimming pared 6 bases from V and 8 bases from J, leaving 13 bases between. Germline-derived CDR1 and CDR2 are SGHNT and YENEEA. In DNA form, the CDR3 reads TGTGCCAGCAGTCGAAGGGACCAAGGCTACACCTTC. It encodes CASSRRDQGYTF.

This clone was observed a handful of times. The chain joins TRBV7-2 to TRBJ2-7; possibly TRBD2 for D (6 bases). Germline V lookup: CDR1 SGHTA, CDR2 FQGNSA. The CDR3 is 13 amino acids. V lost 5 bases and J lost 2, with 10 bases in between. The CDR3 region has the DNA TGTGCCAGCAGCCTGGCGGGAACCTACGAGCAGTACTTC. This encodes CASSLAGTYEQYF.

The chain couples TRBV7-2 to TRBJ2-5, with TRBD2 matching over 12 bases. CDR1 and CDR2 from the germline V gene are SGHTA and FQGNSA. The CDR3 length is 16 residues. With 7 bases clipped from V and 2 bases from J, the junction kept 8 bases outside the gene matches. The CDR3 coding sequence is TGTGCCAGCACACCCGGCGGACTAGCGGGACAAGAGACCCAGTACTTC. Amino acids: CASTPGGLAGQETQYF. The full variable domain, completed using reference TRBV7-2 and TRBJ2-5, is GAGVSQSPSNKVTEKGKDVELRCDPISGHTALYWYRQSLGQGLEFLIYFQGNSAPDKSGLPSDRFSAERTGGSVSTLTIQRTQQEDSAVYLCASTPGGLAGQETQYFGPGTRLLVL.

This sequence joins TRBV20-1 and TRBJ1-2; D unclear. The length of the CDR3 is 10 residues. Germline lookup yields CDR1 DFQATT and CDR2 SNEGSKA (reference sequence). V dropped 3 bases and J dropped 8 bases, with 7 bases sitting between them. CDR3 amino acids: CSASEYGYTF. The CDR3 nucleotides read TGCAGTGCTAGCGAGTACGGCTACACCTTC.

This clone was observed a few times. CDR3 region: CASSPPFGQPQHF. The CDR3 nucleotides are TGTGCCAGTAGCCCCCCCTTCGGACAGCCCCAGCATTTT. This chain connects TRBV19 to TRBJ1-5; D is ambiguous. Germline CDR1 LNHDA, CDR2 SQIVND (reference sequence). The CDR3 is made up of 13 amino acids. Trimming took 6 bases from V and 7 from J, leaving 13 bases between them.

This clone was found a few times. The CDR3 DNA reads TGTGCCAGCAGCGCAAAAGACACAGATACGCAGTATTTT. Translating gives CASSAKDTDTQYF. This sequence joins TRBV9 and TRBJ2-3, with D unclear. Germline V gene lookup returns CDR1 SGDLS and CDR2 YYNGEE. V dropped 3 bases and J dropped 2 bases, with 7 bases sitting between them. The CDR3 length is 13 residues.

This clone has a handful of counts. The V and J genes are TRBV4-1 and TRBJ1-6; perhaps TRBD1 as D (6 bases). In germline, CDR1 is MGHRA, CDR2 YSYEKL. With 5 bases removed from V and 6 bases from J, the gap between germline ends came to 14 bases. The CDR3 contains 15 residues. CDR3 nucleotides: TGCGCCAGCAGCGCTGGACAGAAAAGTAATTCACCCCTCCACTTT. Its protein product is CASSAGQKSNSPLHF.

This chain links TRBV6-5 with TRBJ2-7, with D perhaps TRBD1 (5 bases). The length of the CDR3 is 13 residues. V lost 0 bases, J lost 2 bases, and 5 bases lay in between. Germline-derived CDR1 and CDR2 are MNHEY and SVGAGI. The DNA for the CDR3 is TGTGCCAGCAGTTACTCGACAGCCTACGAGCAGTACTTC. Translation: CASSYSTAYEQYF.

This clone was observed a few times. This sequence joins TRBV18 and TRBJ2-7; 8 bases line up with TRBD1. The trim removed 2 bases at V and 5 bases at J, leaving 8 bases unmatched. Germline CDR1 and CDR2: KGHSH and LQKENI. This CDR3 is 15 amino acids long. CDR3 amino acids: CASSPRQGAPDEQYF. The CDR3 DNA reads TGTGCCAGCTCACCAAGGCAGGGGGCTCCGGACGAGCAGTACTTC.

This clone occurred a few times. This chain uses TRBV4-2 with TRBJ2-3; D gene unclear. Trimming removed 0 bases at V and 4 bases at J, with 5 bases between. The CDR3 runs 13 residues. Germline V lookup: CDR1 LGHNA, CDR2 YNFKEQ. The CDR3 spells CASSQDRPDTQYF. Written as DNA, the CDR3 is TGTGCCAGCAGCCAAGATAGGCCAGATACGCAGTATTTT.

This clone has more than one count but fewer than ten. The V and J genes are TRBV7-2 and TRBJ1-5, with 9 bases fitting TRBD1. V lost 5 bases and J lost 6; bases outside the gene matches: 8. The CDR3 is 15 amino acids. Germline CDR1 and CDR2: SGHTA and FQGNSA. The CDR3 DNA reads as TGTGCCAGCAGCCAGGGACAGGGAATGGGTCAGCCCCAGCATTTT. Its translation: CASSQGQGMGQPQHF.

This clone was picked up a small number of times. This chain links TRBV28 with TRBJ2-5; 10 bases are shared with TRBD1. The CDR3 is made up of 17 amino acids. CDR1 is MDHEN, CDR2 SYDVKM, per germline. The junction had 13 bases not matched to a gene; V was cut back by 5 bases and J by 4 bases. The CDR3 sequence is CASSPPRQGALSETQYF. The CDR3 DNA follows: TGTGCCAGCAGTCCACCCAGACAGGGGGCGCTTTCAGAGACCCAGTACTTC.

This clone was counted a few times. This chain connects TRBV6-1 to TRBJ2-3; TRBD1 agrees at 7 bases. J gave up 4 bases and V 2 bases, and 6 bases lay outside the gene matches. Germline V gene lookup returns CDR1 MNHNS and CDR2 SASEGT. The CDR3 covers 15 residues. This CDR3 reads CASSERDRVADTQYF. DNA of the CDR3: TGTGCCAGCAGTGAACGAGACAGGGTGGCAGATACGCAGTATTTT.

Only a few counts were recorded for this clone. The rearrangement links TRBV7-2 to TRBJ1-1; D is possibly TRBD1 (5 bases). The CDR3 consists of 12 residues. The germline V and J ends were trimmed by 0 bases and 8 bases, with 7 bases remaining between them. The germline V gene has CDR1 SGHTA and CDR2 FQGNSA. CDR3 sequence (DNA): TGTGCCAGCAGCTTAGCGGGGGTAGAAGCTTTCTTT. It is translated as CASSLAGVEAFF. The entire variable domain, with the rest obtained from reference TRBV7-2 and TRBJ1-1, is as follows: GAGVSQSPSNKVTEKGKDVELRCDPISGHTALYWYRQSLGQGLEFLIYFQGNSAPDKSGLPSDRFSAERTGGSVSTLTIQRTQQEDSAVYLCASSLAGVEAFFGQGTRLTVV.

This clone was found a few times. The chain combines TRBV25-1 with TRBJ1-4, with 7 bases fitting TRBD1. This CDR3 region has 15 residues. CDR1 and CDR2 from the germline V gene are MGHDK and SYGVNS. With V trimmed by 4 bases and J by 8 bases, 10 bases remained unmatched. CDR3 amino acids: CASSGEGGEREKLFF. The CDR3 DNA sequence: TGTGCCAGCAGTGGCGAAGGGGGCGAGAGGGAAAAACTGTTTTTT.

This clone has more than one count but fewer than ten. The CDR3 spells CASRTQSGQETQYF. DNA for the CDR3: TGTGCCAGCAGGACTCAGAGCGGCCAAGAGACCCAGTACTTC. This chain joins TRBV5-4 and TRBJ2-5; maybe TRBD2 (5 bases). There are 14 residues in the CDR3. From germline, CDR1 is SGHNT and CDR2 YYREEE (reference sequence). V was clipped by 5 bases and J by 1 base, with 12 bases between them.

The chain has TRBV29-1 and TRBJ1-1; D is unclear. The germline CDR1 and CDR2 sequences are SQVTM and ANQGSEA. Trimming removed 4 bases at V and 1 base at J, with 7 bases between. The CDR3 extends over 12 amino acids. The CDR3 here is CSVVGRNTEAFF. CDR3 DNA: TGCAGCGTTGTGGGAAGGAACACTGAAGCTTTCTTT.

The chain uses TRBV5-1 and TRBJ1-2; 9 bases map to TRBD1. After removal of 5 bases from V and 1 base from J, the junction contained 9 bases not matched to a gene. The CDR3 extends over 16 amino acids. Germline CDR1 SGHRS, CDR2 YFSETQ. CDR3 sequence: CASRLGAGQGNYGYTF. The CDR3 DNA is TGCGCCAGCAGACTCGGGGCGGGACAGGGTAACTATGGCTACACCTTC.

The J gene is TRBJ2-7, the V gene TRBV4-3, with 7 bases aligning to TRBD1. Germline assignment: CDR1 LGHNA and CDR2 YSLEER. The CDR3 covers 13 residues. V shed 4 bases, J shed 7 bases, and the junction held 7 bases outside the gene matches. CDR3 residues: CASSPTGSREQYF. As DNA, the CDR3 is TGCGCCAGCAGCCCGACAGGGTCCAGGGAGCAGTACTTC.

This sequence joins TRBV9 and TRBJ2-5; perhaps TRBD2 as D (6 bases). CDR3 length: 13 residues. Germline values: CDR1 SGDLS, CDR2 YYNGEE. V lost 4 bases and J 2 bases, leaving 9 bases between the germline ends. The CDR3 loop is CASSIGLQETQYF. The CDR3 DNA reads TGTGCCAGCAGCATAGGACTACAAGAGACCCAGTACTTC.

This clone was seen more than once but under ten times. This chain uses TRBV7-9 with TRBJ2-3, with 10 bases matching TRBD2. The CDR3 consists of 15 residues. With V trimmed by 6 bases and J by 0 bases, 3 bases remained unmatched. Germline CDR1 is SEHNR and CDR2 is FQNEAQ (reference sequence). The CDR3 region is CASRSSGGSTDTQYF. The CDR3 coding sequence is TGTGCCAGCAGATCTAGCGGGGGAAGCACAGATACGCAGTATTTT.

The chain uses TRBV13 and TRBJ2-1; 8 positions agree with TRBD2. Per the germline V gene, CDR1 is PRHDT and CDR2 is FYEKMQ (reference sequence). The CDR3 totals 16 residues. V shed 1 base, J shed 4 bases, and the junction held 6 bases outside the gene matches. This CDR3 reads CASSLALGGGYNEQFF. CDR3 nucleotides: TGTGCCAGCAGCTTAGCCCTCGGCGGGGGGTACAATGAGCAGTTCTTC.

V usage is TRBV7-9 and J usage is TRBJ1-1; D is possibly TRBD1 (6 bases). The germline V gene has CDR1 SEHNR and CDR2 FQNEAQ (reference sequence). The V end lost 1 base, the J end lost 0 bases, and 12 bases lay between the germline ends. This CDR3 contains 16 residues. DNA of the CDR3: TGTGCCAGCAGCTTAGGGGGGGCCCCGTTGAACACTGAAGCTTTCTTT. The encoded protein is CASSLGGAPLNTEAFF.

This chain links TRBV27 with TRBJ1-2; a weak D match, TRBD1 (6 bases). Trimming took 6 bases from V and 0 from J, leaving 8 bases between them. From germline, CDR1 is MNHEY and CDR2 SMNVEV (reference sequence). This CDR3 spans 13 amino acids. The CDR3 DNA follows: TGTGCCAGCAGGCGGACAGCTAACTATGGCTACACCTTC. Amino acid sequence: CASRRTANYGYTF.

For the CDR3, the DNA is TGTGCCAGCAGCTCCCTAAGGGGCCACAATGAGCAGTTCTTC. The encoded protein is CASSSLRGHNEQFF. The chain couples TRBV7-9 to TRBJ2-1; D may be TRBD1 (5 bases). This CDR3 has 14 amino acids. The V and J ends lost 4 bases and 5 bases respectively, with 12 bases between them. Germline lookup yields CDR1 SEHNR and CDR2 FQNEAQ (reference sequence).